This paragraph covers one T cell receptor (beta chain) sequence. The data belong to a study of identical twins. A universal primer site was created by template switching, with the cDNA bearing unique molecular identifiers. TCRdb passed the 5' RACE reads through MiXCR, listing each CDR3 protein once. This table has some 440,000 distinct CDR3 sequences, 20% to 25% appearing once. Germline V lookup: CDR1 SEHNR, CDR2 FQNEAQ (reference sequence). This CDR3 is 12 amino acids long. Trimming shortened V by 3 bases and J by 8 bases, and 7 bases separated the two germline ends. These data were also filed under a second study, of T cells expressing NK-cell markers. That study adds: The contribution of dominant NKG2C+ clonotypes to CD8+ T cells in five to seven donors was about 1.0-7.0%.

The chain combines TRBV7-9 with TRBJ1-4; D gene uncertain. The source of this sequence is a woman aged 18-35 years in good health. The specimen sequenced was CD4+ T cells sorted from blood. CDR3 residues: CASSLPVEKLFF. CDR3 DNA sequence: TGTGCCAGCAGCTTGCCAGTGGAAAAACTGTTTTTT. Full variable domain (rest looked up from reference TRBV7-9 and TRBJ1-4): DTGVSQNPRHKITKRGQNVTFRCDPISEHNRLYWYRQTLGQGPEFLTYFQNEAQLEKSRLLSDRFSAERPKGSFSTLEIQRTEQGDSAMYLCASSLPVEKLFFGSGTQLSVL.